These 21 T cell receptor beta chains came from one sample sequenced in a study of blood T cell repertoires in COVID-19. Sequencing was performed with immunoSEQ multiplex PCR; in TCRdb, only in-frame clones are kept and a portion is missing. The sample holds 110,000 or so clones, over 65% seen once. Sequencing input: peripheral blood. All receptors come from a woman aged 35 to 49 with acute or convalescent COVID-19.

V gene TRBV7-3 combines with J gene TRBJ2-3; 9 bases match TRBD2. V trimming: 3 bases; J trimming: 2 bases; junction bases outside the gene matches: 3. The CDR3 runs to 15 residues. CDR1 and CDR2 (germline): SGHTA, FQGTGA. CDR3 coding DNA: TGTGCCAGCAGCTTCCGCGGGGGGGACACAGATACGCAGTATTTT. It specifies CASSFRGGDTDTQYF.

This chain links TRBV6-6 with TRBJ2-7, with TRBD1 matching over 7 bases. CDR1 and CDR2 from the germline V gene are MNHNY and SVGAGI (reference sequence). V lost 2 bases, J lost 3 bases, and 7 bases stayed unmatched. CDR3 length: 15 amino acids. The CDR3 here is CASSYPWDSDYEQYF. The CDR3 DNA sequence: TGTGCCAGCAGTTACCCCTGGGACAGCGACTACGAGCAGTACTTC.

The chain combines TRBV18 with TRBJ1-1; 8 nucleotides match TRBD1. Germline V gene sequence: CDR1 KGHSH, CDR2 LQKENI. The CDR3 spans 14 residues. J was trimmed by 1 base and V by 6 bases; bases with no gene match: 4. The CDR3 DNA is TGTGCCAGCTCTCCCGACAGGGGGAACACTGAAGCTTTCTTT. It specifies CASSPDRGNTEAFF.

This CDR3 is CASSRGTGAVSYNSPLHF. The CDR3 nucleotides are TGTGCCAGCAGCCGCGGGACAGGGGCTGTCTCCTATAATTCACCCCTCCACTTT. The chain combines TRBV2 with TRBJ1-6; 10 bases map to TRBD1. V dropped 6 bases and J dropped 0; count of bases not matched to a gene: 8. Per germline, CDR1 SNHLY and CDR2 FYNNEI. This CDR3 has 18 residues.

This clone has a single count. The chain uses TRBV5-6 and TRBJ1-2, with D possibly being TRBD1 (5 bases). The V end lost 0 bases, the J end lost 1 base, and 16 bases lay between the germline ends. The germline V gene has CDR1 SGHDT and CDR2 YYEEEE. This CDR3 is 17 amino acids long. CDR3 in amino acids: CASSLAGQGLFNYGYTF. The CDR3 bases are TGTGCCAGCAGCTTGGCCGGTCAGGGACTTTTTAACTATGGCTACACCTTC.

The chain is built from TRBV9 and TRBJ1-6; tentatively, D is TRBD1 (5 bases). The CDR3 is 15 residues long. With 0 bases removed from V and 6 bases from J, the gap between germline ends came to 10 bases. Germline CDR1 is SGDLS and CDR2 is YYNGEE. The CDR3 loop is CASSVADRINSPLHF. CDR3 coding DNA: TGTGCCAGCAGCGTAGCCGACAGAATTAATTCACCCCTCCACTTT.

The chain carries TRBV7-9 and TRBJ2-1; maybe TRBD2 (6 bases). The CDR3 is 16 residues long. Germline values: CDR1 SEHNR, CDR2 FQNEAQ (reference sequence). The germline V and J ends were trimmed by 5 bases and 1 base, with 15 bases remaining between them. CDR3 amino acids: CASSRSGGRSYNEQFF. The DNA of the CDR3 is TGTGCCAGCAGCAGATCCGGGGGTAGGTCCTACAATGAGCAGTTCTTC.

This rearrangement joins TRBV6-5 to TRBJ1-1; the D is unclear. Trimming took off 0 bases at V and 6 bases at J, with 14 bases between the two ends. The germline CDR1 and CDR2 sequences are MNHEY and SVGAGI. The CDR3 is 15 residues long. DNA for the CDR3: TGTGCCAGCAGTTACTCGGGCAGGTCAAACGCTGAAGCTTTCTTT. This gives the protein CASSYSGRSNAEAFF.

This clone occurred once. V usage is TRBV2 and J usage is TRBJ2-3; TRBD2 matches at 15 bases. The trim removed 7 bases at V and 0 bases at J, leaving 5 bases unmatched. The CDR3 sequence is 17 residues long. Germline V gene data show CDR1 as SNHLY and CDR2 as FYNNEI. The CDR3 nucleotides read TGTGCCAGCATTCGGACTAGCGGGGGGGTTAGCACAGATACGCAGTATTTT. This sequence encodes CASIRTSGGVSTDTQYF.

This clone was seen ten or more times. This chain connects TRBV10-3 to TRBJ2-7; 9 bases line up with TRBD1. V shed 6 bases, J shed 1 base, and the junction held 10 bases outside the gene matches. The CDR3 is 16 residues long. Germline CDR1 and CDR2: ENHRY and SYGVKD. The CDR3 region is CAIRDRGTHVSYEQYF. CDR3 sequence (DNA): TGTGCCATCAGGGACAGGGGAACCCATGTGTCCTACGAGCAGTACTTC.

The chain combines TRBV2 with TRBJ2-5, with 10 bases that match TRBD2. Germline CDR1 reads SNHLY; CDR2 reads FYNNEI. This CDR3 comprises 15 residues. Trimming took 6 bases from V and 5 from J; bases not matched to a gene: 9. CDR3 DNA: TGTGCCAGCAGCGCGGGACTAGCGTCTCGGGAGACCCAGTACTTC. Amino acids: CASSAGLASRETQYF. The full variable domain, with the rest looked up from reference TRBV2 and TRBJ2-5, is EPEVTQTPSHQVTQMGQEVILRCVPISNHLYFYWYRQILGQKVEFLVSFYNNEISEKSEIFDDQFSVERPDGSNFTLKIRSTKLEDSAMYFCASSAGLASRETQYFGPGTRLLVL.

The V call is TRBV10-3, the J call TRBJ1-1; 9 nucleotides match TRBD1. The CDR3 has 15 amino acids. Germline loops: CDR1 ENHRY, CDR2 SYGVKD. Germline trimming cut 6 bases from V and 1 base from J; bases unmatched to any gene: 6. CDR3 coding DNA: TGTGCCATCAGGGGGGGGGACAGGGCGAACACTGAAGCTTTCTTT. Amino acids: CAIRGGDRANTEAFF.

The rearrangement links TRBV7-9 to TRBJ1-3; the match to TRBD1 covers 9 bases. CDR1 is SEHNR, CDR2 FQNEAQ, per germline (reference sequence). V lost 5 bases, J lost 1 base, and 9 bases stayed unmatched. The CDR3 extends over 17 amino acids. CDR3 region: CASSLQGAVGSGNTIYF. CDR3 in DNA: TGTGCCAGCAGCCTACAGGGGGCGGTTGGATCTGGAAACACCATATATTTT.

V usage is TRBV6-2 or TRBV6-3 and J usage is TRBJ1-5, with TRBD1 matching over 8 bases. Germline V CDR1 and CDR2: MNHEY, SVGEGT. The length of the CDR3 is 16 residues. Trimming at V came to 2 bases and at J to 3 bases, leaving 6 bases not matched to a gene. The CDR3 here is CASSYGQGSSNQPQHF. The CDR3 nucleotides are TGTGCCAGCAGTTACGGACAGGGAAGCTCCAATCAGCCCCAGCATTTT.

The chain carries TRBV5-5 and TRBJ2-1, with 9 bases identical to TRBD1. The CDR3 sequence is 15 residues long. Trimming cost V 0 bases and J 6 bases; bases outside gene matches: 4. Per germline, CDR1 SGHKS and CDR2 YYEKEE (reference sequence). CDR3 coding DNA: TGTGCCAGCAGCTTGGGACGGACAGGGGTCAATGAGCAGTTCTTC. This encodes CASSLGRTGVNEQFF.

The sample holds one count of this clone. This rearrangement joins TRBV5-6 to TRBJ2-2; D ambiguous. Trimming took 2 bases from V and 8 from J, leaving 13 bases between them. Germline V gene sequence: CDR1 SGHDT, CDR2 YYEEEE. The CDR3 spans 14 residues. The CDR3 region is CASSFDFTRGELFF. Written as DNA, the CDR3 is TGTGCCAGCAGCTTCGACTTTACGAGAGGGGAGCTGTTTTTT.

The chain has TRBV4-3 and TRBJ2-4, with TRBD2 matching over 8 bases. V dropped 3 bases and J dropped 4; count of bases not matched to a gene: 11. The CDR3 contains 17 residues. Germline CDR1 LGHNA, CDR2 YSLEER. The CDR3: CASSHPQGRGEKNIQYF. The CDR3 nucleotides are TGCGCCAGCAGCCACCCCCAAGGGCGGGGGGAAAAAAACATTCAGTACTTC.

This sequence joins TRBV7-8 and TRBJ2-3; D might be TRBD1 (6 bases). V lost 5 bases, J lost 0 bases, and 12 bases lay in between. This CDR3 spans 15 amino acids. Germline V CDR1 and CDR2: SGHVS, FQNEAQ. CDR3 coding DNA: TGTGCCAGCAGCGGACAGACCTCTAGCACAGATACGCAGTATTTT. This sequence encodes CASSGQTSSTDTQYF.

This clone has only a few counts. The chain uses TRBV7-9 and TRBJ1-1; 7 bases are a match to TRBD1. Germline V gives CDR1 SEHNR, CDR2 FQNEAQ (reference sequence). This CDR3 has 15 amino acids. After removal of 6 bases from V and 1 base from J, the junction contained 8 bases not matched to a gene. In DNA form, the CDR3 reads TGTGCCAGCAGTTACGACAGGGTATCGAACACTGAAGCTTTCTTT. It translates to CASSYDRVSNTEAFF.

The CDR3 sequence: CASSLDNKQGRGYTF. DNA for the CDR3: TGTGCCAGCAGCTTAGATAATAAGCAGGGAAGAGGCTACACCTTC. The chain employs TRBV11-2 and TRBJ1-2, with a weak D call TRBD1 (5 bases). Per the germline V gene, CDR1 is SGHAT and CDR2 is FQNNGV. This CDR3 has 15 residues. V was pared by 0 bases and J by 8 bases, with 16 bases between.

This clone was counted only a few times. V gene TRBV19 combines with J gene TRBJ2-1, with a tentative D call TRBD2 (7 bases). Germline V gene data show CDR1 as LNHDA and CDR2 as SQIVND (reference sequence). The CDR3 runs 15 residues. V lost 9 bases, J lost 2 bases, and 17 bases lay in between. CDR3: CASHPGGPPYNEQFF. The CDR3 region has the DNA TGTGCCAGCCACCCGGGGGGCCCTCCCTACAATGAGCAGTTCTTC.